These T cell receptor beta chains were read from a single sample in a study of T-cell memory formation after mild COVID-19. TCRdb used MiXCR to reprocess the 5' RACE reads, holding one entry per CDR3 protein. The sample has 170,000 or so distinct CDR3 sequences; roughly 23% are singletons. Sequences were obtained from PBMCs or a T cell subset sorted from them (not recorded which). The receptors derive from an adult woman who had mild COVID-19 (a few samples of this study predate the infection). Cell type and time point are not known. The CDR3 runs from the conserved cysteine through the conserved F or W. A D gene is named only where the DNA matches it firmly. Clone size is shown for a subset of rows, as once, few, many or a class of expanded clone.

d_call | clone_size | j_call | v_call | cdr3_aa | cdr3_nt
- | - | TRBJ2-1 | TRBV5-1 | CASSSLGGTSYNEQFF | TGCGCCAGCAGCTCACTGGGCGGAACGTCCTACAATGAGCAGTTCTTC
- | few | TRBJ2-1 | TRBV4-2 | CASSPTRGNEQFF | TGTGCCAGCAGCCCAACAAGAGGGAATGAGCAGTTCTTC
TRBD2 | few | TRBJ2-1 | TRBV7-3 | CASRTSGGPPNEQFF | TGTGCCAGCAGGACGAGCGGGGGTCCCCCCAATGAGCAGTTCTTC
- | - | TRBJ2-5 | TRBV5-1 | CASRPQGNETQYF | TGCGCCAGCAGACCTCAGGGGAATGAGACCCAGTACTTC
TRBD2 | - | TRBJ2-7 | TRBV20-1 | CSADGPGLASYEQYF | TGCAGTGCTGACGGACCGGGACTAGCTTCCTACGAGCAGTACTTC
- | few | TRBJ2-5 | TRBV7-6 | CASSLHASWETQYF | TGTGCCAGCAGCTTACACGCGTCGTGGGAGACCCAGTACTTC
- | - | TRBJ1-5 | TRBV2 | CASSDPGVGNQPQHF | TGTGCCAGCAGTGACCCAGGGGTCGGCAATCAGCCCCAGCATTTT
TRBD2 | many | TRBJ2-3 | TRBV7-6 | CASSLGAGGPDTQYF | TGTGCCAGCAGCTTGGGAGCGGGAGGACCAGATACGCAGTATTTT
TRBD2 | many | TRBJ2-1 | TRBV9 | CASSPDWAGVYNEQFF | TGTGCCAGCAGCCCGGACTGGGCGGGAGTCTACAATGAGCAGTTCTTC
TRBD2 | few | TRBJ2-3 | TRBV2 | CASSVRVAGTTDTQYF | TGTGCCAGCAGTGTTCGAGTAGCGGGAACCACAGATACGCAGTATTTT
- | - | TRBJ1-6 | TRBV6-5 | CASSPRQYNSPLHF | TGTGCCAGCAGTCCCCGACAGTATAATTCACCCCTCCACTTT
TRBD1 | few | TRBJ2-7 | TRBV7-8 | CASSPGTGFYEQYF | TGTGCCAGCAGCCCCGGGACAGGGTTCTACGAGCAGTACTTC
- | - | TRBJ2-1 | TRBV30 | CAWRAGYSYNEQFF | TGTGCCTGGAGGGCGGGATACTCCTACAATGAGCAGTTCTTC
TRBD2 | few | TRBJ2-1 | TRBV20-1 | CSARDRLAGDYNEQFF | TGCAGTGCTAGAGACCGTTTAGCGGGGGACTACAATGAGCAGTTCTTC
TRBD2 | - | TRBJ2-1 | TRBV18 | CASSPPGGLVNEQFF | TGTGCCAGCTCACCCCCGGGGGGGCTAGTCAATGAGCAGTTCTTC
TRBD1 | few | TRBJ1-1 | TRBV11-2 | CASSRGQGPMNTEAFF | TGTGCCAGCAGCCGGGGACAGGGGCCCATGAACACTGAAGCTTTCTTT
- | many | TRBJ1-1 | TRBV5-1 | CASSLEVNTEAFF | TGCGCCAGCAGCTTGGAGGTGAACACTGAAGCTTTCTTT
TRBD1 | few | TRBJ2-7 | TRBV27 | CASSPGTGIDEQYF | TGTGCCAGCAGTCCCGGGACAGGGATCGACGAGCAGTACTTC
- | few | TRBJ2-1 | TRBV20-1 | CSARDSGLSYNEQFF | TGCAGTGCTAGAGATAGCGGTCTCTCCTACAATGAGCAGTTCTTC
- | few | TRBJ2-5 | TRBV4-1 | CASSQGYGGFEETQYF | TGCGCCAGCAGCCAAGGTTACGGGGGTTTCGAAGAGACCCAGTACTTC
- | few | TRBJ1-5 | TRBV7-2 | CASSPYGVGNQPQHF | TGTGCCAGCAGCCCATACGGGGTAGGCAATCAGCCCCAGCATTTT
TRBD2 | many | TRBJ2-3 | TRBV7-9 | CASSLGLADSTDTQYF | TGTGCCAGCAGCTTAGGACTAGCGGACAGCACAGATACGCAGTATTTT